These 6 T cell receptor beta chains share one sample of origin, sequenced in a study of T cells in Graves' hyperthyroidism and ophthalmopathy. Amplification yielded TCR beta CDR3 regions, with RNA transcripts as the source. The HTBI primer set was used in a first-round RT-PCR of the TCR CDR3. MiXCR, run by TCRdb on the multiplex PCR reads, gives a single entry per CDR3 protein. The repertoire has more than 300,000 distinct CDR3 sequences, roughly 13% of them found once; the top ten carry over 8.5%. Sequenced material: blood. Receptors originate from a woman aged 18-29 years with Graves' hyperthyroidism.

This clonotype was found many times. V is TRBV7-3 and J is TRBJ2-5, with 9 bases lining up with TRBD2. Germline CDR1 and CDR2: SGHTA and FQGTGA. J gave up 5 bases and V 2 bases, and 6 bases lay outside the gene matches. The CDR3 is 15 amino acids. In nucleotides, the CDR3 is TGTGCCAGCAGCTTATTAGCGGGGGTTTGGGAGACCCAGTACTTC. Translating it yields CASSLLAGVWETQYF.

At least ten counts were recorded for this clonotype. This may stem from a read error, because a much larger clone lies one nucleotide away. This chain uses TRBV7-9 with TRBJ1-1, with 9 bases that match TRBD1. The CDR3 extends over 13 amino acids. In germline, CDR1 is SEHNR, CDR2 FQNEAQ (reference sequence). V lost 7 bases, J lost 1 base, and 1 base stayed unmatched. The CDR3 sequence is CASKDRGNTEAFF. The CDR3 nucleotides are TGTGCCAGCAAGGACAGGGGGAACACTGAAGCTTTCTTT.

In its sample, this clonotype was seen many times. The chain has TRBV12-3 or TRBV12-4 and TRBJ2-2, with D unclear. V shed 5 bases and J shed 1 base, with 11 bases lying between them. This CDR3 has 15 residues. CDR3 loop: CASSQNQGNTGELFF. The CDR3 DNA reads as TGTGCCAGCAGTCAAAATCAAGGGAACACCGGGGAGCTGTTTTTT.

The chain has TRBV9 and TRBJ2-1, with D perhaps matching TRBD1 (6 bases). Trimming removed 4 bases from V and 5 bases from J, with 13 bases in between. CDR1 SGDLS and CDR2 YYNGEE come from the germline V gene. CDR3 length: 14 residues. The CDR3 nucleotides are TGTGCCAGCAGCCCGAGGACAGACGACAATGAGCAGTTCTTC. It translates to CASSPRTDDNEQFF.

This clonotype was observed at least ten times. The rearrangement uses TRBV12-3 or TRBV12-4 and TRBJ1-2; no reliable D call. The V and J ends lost 4 bases and 0 bases respectively, with 12 bases between them. The CDR3 length is 15 residues. CDR3 loop: CASSSPDLANYGYTF. DNA for the CDR3: TGTGCCAGCAGTTCCCCGGACCTCGCTAACTATGGCTACACCTTC.

Ten or more counts support this clonotype. The chain joins TRBV2 to TRBJ2-7; possibly TRBD1 or TRBD2 for D (6 bases each). The V end lost 6 bases, the J end lost 4 bases, and 19 bases lay between the germline ends. The CDR3 runs to 15 residues. Germline V lookup: CDR1 SNHLY, CDR2 FYNNEI. The CDR3 protein is CASSFEGQGRYEQYF. In nucleotides, the CDR3 is TGTGCCAGCAGCTTTGAGGGGCAGGGGAGGTACGAGCAGTACTTC.